This TCR beta chain was profiled in a study of cytomegalovirus exposure and HLA in healthy donors. Trimming cost V 6 bases and J 2 bases; bases outside gene matches: 8. Germline V gene data show CDR1 as SGHVS and CDR2 as FNYEAQ. The CDR3 spans 15 residues. Primers: 60 Vbeta forward and 13 Jbeta reverse. Libraries were prepared by immunoSEQ multiplex PCR; TCRdb keeps only in-frame clonotypes and omits some of them. The sample holds 100,000 to 150,000 clones. Source material: PBMCs. This clonotype was obtained from a young man in good health and CMV-seronegative. The genes are TRBV7-6 and TRBJ2-3, with 7 bases aligning to TRBD2. The CDR3 DNA reads as TGTGCCAGCAGGCTTAGAGCGGGGAACACAGATACGCAGTATTTT. Amino acids: CASRLRAGNTDTQYF.